This T cell receptor beta chain originates from a study of shared clonotypes between healthy human individuals. The study's findings and limits: Sorted-subset sequencing was shown by rarefaction to be incomplete despite large depth.

Authors' processing steps: Junction-only sequences without quality scores were provided by ImmunoSEQ, so filtering was different. Here immunoSEQ multiplex PCR was the method, and the copy in TCRdb shows in-frame clones only, minus some. V and J calls and clone size come straight from that table; D and trimming were deduced from the DNA. The sample comprises over a million clones, about 75% of which are singletons, and 1.2% to 1.5% rests with the top ten. A word on this clone: Its specificity is not known.

Sequenced: memory CD4+ T cells sorted from blood. Subset described: CD45RA-negative fraction. This sequence originates from a man between 18 and 29 years old in good health.

This CDR3 reads CAWGRTGRANVLTF. The CDR3 DNA reads TGTGCCTGGGGGCGCACAGGGAGAGCCAACGTCCTGACTTTC. The chain employs TRBV30 and TRBJ2-6; maybe TRBD1 (6 bases). This CDR3 region has 14 residues. With 5 bases removed from V and 7 bases from J, the gap between germline ends came to 15 bases. Germline V gene sequence: CDR1 GTSNPN, CDR2 SVGIG (reference sequence).